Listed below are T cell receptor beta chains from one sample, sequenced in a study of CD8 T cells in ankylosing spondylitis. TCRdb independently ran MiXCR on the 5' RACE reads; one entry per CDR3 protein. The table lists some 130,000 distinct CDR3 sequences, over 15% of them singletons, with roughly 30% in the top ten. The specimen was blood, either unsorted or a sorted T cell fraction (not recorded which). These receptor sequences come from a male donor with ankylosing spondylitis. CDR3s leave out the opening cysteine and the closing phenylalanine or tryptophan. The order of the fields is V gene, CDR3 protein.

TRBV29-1,SVLDGSSGNTIY
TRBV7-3,ASSPEGSYEQY
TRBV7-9,ASSYGTINEQF
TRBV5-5,ASSLFSGGPYNEQF
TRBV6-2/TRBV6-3,ASKSSPGTSGINEQF
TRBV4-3,ASSLSIFPGLAGVAEQF
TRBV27,ASSSPNTDTQY
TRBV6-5,ASSTQGDYGYT
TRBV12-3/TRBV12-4,ASSLGTGSNQPQH
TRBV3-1,ASSPRVAGAYEQY
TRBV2,ASSGSRIGEKLF